These 9 T cell receptor beta chains came from one sample sequenced in a study of T cells in localized non-small cell lung cancer. Data came from immunoSEQ multiplex PCR; TCRdb stores just in-frame clones and leaves some out. This sample has fewer than 15,000 clones, with more than 65% found just once. Source: peripheral blood, taken before any cancer treatment. Receptor source: a female donor older than 55 with stage I squamous cell lung carcinoma.

The chain uses TRBV4-1 and TRBJ1-4; tentative D call: TRBD1 (5 bases). Germline V gene sequence: CDR1 MGHRA, CDR2 YSYEKL. V lost 4 bases and J lost 0, with 6 bases in between. The CDR3 spans 14 residues. CDR3 residues: CASSPTATNEKLFF. Here the CDR3 DNA reads TGCGCCAGCAGCCCGACAGCAACTAATGAAAAACTGTTTTTT.

The V gene is TRBV14, the J gene TRBJ1-3; perhaps TRBD1 as D (5 bases). This CDR3 has 15 residues. V was cut by 4 bases and J by 0 bases, with 10 bases left in between. CDR1 and CDR2 from the germline V gene are SGHDN and FVKESK. CDR3 coding DNA: TGTGCCAGCAGCCGATCGGGACTCTCTGGAAACACCATATATTTT. Its translation: CASSRSGLSGNTIYF.

The chain employs TRBV4-2 and TRBJ1-2; no clear D gene. The germline V gene has CDR1 LGHNA and CDR2 YNFKEQ. This CDR3 contains 15 residues. V gave up 2 bases and J gave up 1 base, with 11 bases separating them. The CDR3 spells CASSQPGRINYGYTF. In nucleotides, the CDR3 is TGTGCCAGCAGCCAACCTGGACGGATTAACTATGGCTACACCTTC.

The chain links TRBV4-2 to TRBJ2-1; 9 bases are a match to TRBD2. With V trimmed by 8 bases and J by 3 bases, 8 bases remained unmatched. CDR3 length: 15 amino acids. Germline CDR1 is LGHNA and CDR2 is YNFKEQ. This CDR3 is CASSDLAGNYNEQFF. The CDR3 DNA follows: TGTGCCAGCTCCGATCTAGCGGGGAACTACAATGAGCAGTTCTTC.

This clone has just one count. This chain links TRBV28 with TRBJ1-2; weak D call: TRBD1 (6 bases). Germline V gene lookup returns CDR1 MDHEN and CDR2 SYDVKM. The CDR3 loop spans 16 amino acids. Trimming left V 7 bases short and J 2 bases short, with 20 bases between. This chain's CDR3 is CASNTGGAPKNYGYTF. CDR3 sequence (DNA): TGTGCCAGCAACACTGGGGGGGCCCCTAAGAACTATGGCTACACCTTC.

CDR3 sequence reads: CASSLRGNRNEQFF. Written as DNA, the CDR3 is TGTGCCAGCAGCTTGAGAGGGAATAGGAATGAGCAGTTCTTC. The chain uses TRBV5-6 and TRBJ2-1; D is perhaps TRBD2 (5 bases). Germline V gene sequence: CDR1 SGHDT, CDR2 YYEEEE. The CDR3 has 14 amino acids. Trimming pared 1 base from V and 7 bases from J, leaving 12 bases between.

The chain employs TRBV5-4 and TRBJ2-3; 10 bases agree with TRBD2. The CDR3 is made up of 12 amino acids. Unmatched junction bases numbered 3, after V lost 2 bases and J lost 12 bases. The germline gives CDR1 SGHNT, CDR2 YYREEE (reference sequence). CDR3 DNA: TGTGCCAGCAGCTTAACTAGCGGGGCCCAGTATTTT. Protein product: CASSLTSGAQYF.

The CDR3 loop reads CASSLITGGDYNEQFF. The CDR3 DNA reads as TGCGCCAGCAGCTTGATCACAGGGGGAGATTACAATGAGCAGTTCTTC. The J gene is TRBJ2-1, the V gene TRBV5-1, with 8 bases lining up with TRBD1. The germline V gene encodes CDR1 SGHRS and CDR2 YFSETQ. J gave up 4 bases and V 1 base, and 7 bases lay outside the gene matches. The CDR3 runs to 16 residues.

The chain combines TRBV7-2 with TRBJ2-3, with 7 bases identical to TRBD2. The CDR3 loop spans 18 amino acids. Per the germline V gene, CDR1 is SGHTA and CDR2 is FQGNSA. The V and J ends lost 0 bases and 0 bases, in that order; junction bases with no gene match: 9. The CDR3 DNA sequence: TGTGCCAGCAGCTTAGCTCTCCTCGGCGGGGGAAGCACAGATACGCAGTATTTT. This translates into CASSLALLGGGSTDTQYF. The full variable domain, its missing parts supplied by reference TRBV7-2 and TRBJ2-3, is GAGVSQSPSNKVTEKGKDVELRCDPISGHTALYWYRQSLGQGLEFLIYFQGNSAPDKSGLPSDRFSAERTGGSVSTLTIQRTQQEDSAVYLCASSLALLGGGSTDTQYFGPGTRLTVL.